A single sample gave rise to the 11 T cell receptor beta chains below, sequenced in a study of blood T cell repertoires in COVID-19. TCRdb's table, derived via immunoSEQ multiplex PCR, lists solely in-frame clones and lacks some. The sample lists under 50,000 clones, around 85% occurring once. Sequenced input: peripheral blood. The receptor source for this set is a man between 50 and 59 years old with active COVID-19.

The chain links TRBV28 to TRBJ2-3; no firm D call. The V end lost 5 bases, the J end lost 1 base, and 7 bases lay between the germline ends. This CDR3 contains 13 residues. The germline gives CDR1 MDHEN, CDR2 SYDVKM. The CDR3 coding sequence is TGTGCCAGCAGTATCCGGGGCACAGATACGCAGTATTTT. Translating it yields CASSIRGTDTQYF.

The chain carries TRBV5-1 and TRBJ2-5; tentative D call: TRBD2 (6 bases). The CDR3 consists of 13 residues. CDR1 is SGHRS, CDR2 YFSETQ, per germline. Trimming took 3 bases from V and 9 from J, leaving 15 bases between them. CDR3 in amino acids: CASSSDSGGAQYF. The CDR3 bases are TGCGCCAGCAGCTCGGATAGCGGTGGGGCCCAGTACTTC.

The chain employs TRBV28 and TRBJ2-7, with D tentatively TRBD1 (6 bases). Germline CDR1 and CDR2: MDHEN and SYDVKM. V lost 5 bases and J 5 bases, leaving 19 bases between the germline ends. CDR3 length equals 15 residues. The CDR3 coding sequence is TGTGCCAGCAGTCCAGGGCAGGGGAAGAATGACGAGCAGTACTTC. This encodes CASSPGQGKNDEQYF.

This clone came up a few times. The rearrangement joins TRBV18 to TRBJ2-5; possibly TRBD2 for D (5 bases). Germline V gives CDR1 KGHSH, CDR2 LQKENI. The V end lost 2 bases, the J end lost 4 bases, and 11 bases lay between the germline ends. The CDR3 consists of 14 residues. CDR3: CASSPTGVVETQYF. CDR3 coding DNA: TGTGCCAGCTCACCAACCGGGGTGGTAGAGACCCAGTACTTC.

The chain has TRBV25-1 and TRBJ1-1; no reliable D call. V lost 1 base to trimming and J lost 10 bases, with 10 bases between them. The CDR3 runs 12 residues. Germline loops: CDR1 MGHDK, CDR2 SYGVNS. The CDR3 nucleotides are TGTGCCAGCAGTGAATTCGGAGAGGCAGCTTTCTTT. As protein: CASSEFGEAAFF.

This clone has a handful of counts. V and J are TRBV6-4 and TRBJ2-7, with TRBD1 as a possible D gene (6 bases). Germline-derived CDR1 and CDR2 are MRHNA and SNTAGT. There are 15 residues in the CDR3. Trimming stripped 6 bases from V and 2 bases from J, with 17 bases between. The CDR3 sequence is CASSAAPGDTYEQYF. As DNA, the CDR3 is TGTGCCAGCAGCGCAGCCCCAGGGGACACCTACGAGCAGTACTTC.

The gene calls are TRBV19 and TRBJ2-3, with D possibly matching TRBD2 (6 bases). The ends were cut back, 3 bases at V and 2 bases at J, with 12 bases in the middle. Germline V gene lookup returns CDR1 LNHDA and CDR2 SQIVND (reference sequence). This CDR3 comprises 15 residues. The CDR3 region has the DNA TGTGCCAGTAGTATTATCGGGGGTCCCACAGATACGCAGTATTTT. It codes for CASSIIGGPTDTQYF.

V and J are TRBV19 and TRBJ2-1; 10 bases agree with TRBD1. The V gene end was trimmed by 3 bases and the J gene end by 5 bases; junction bases not matched to a gene: 1. The CDR3 extends over 14 amino acids. The germline gives CDR1 LNHDA, CDR2 SQIVND (reference sequence). In nucleotides, the CDR3 is TGTGCCAGTAGTATTGGACAGGGGGACAATGAGCAGTTCTTC. Residues: CASSIGQGDNEQFF.

The V gene is TRBV6-2 or TRBV6-3, the J gene TRBJ2-3; TRBD2 agrees at 9 bases. There are 15 residues in the CDR3. Looked up from germline, CDR1 is MNHEY and CDR2 is SVGEGT. Trimming removed 6 bases from V and 6 bases from J; junction bases left unmatched: 10. The CDR3 nucleotides are TGTGCCAGCAGCGATCCGCGGGGGGGAACGGATACGCAGTATTTT. It encodes CASSDPRGGTDTQYF.

This chain joins TRBV7-2 and TRBJ2-5; 9 nucleotides match TRBD1. The CDR3 spans 17 residues. Germline CDR1 reads SGHTA; CDR2 reads FQGNSA. After removal of 1 base from V and 7 bases from J, the junction contained 13 bases not matched to a gene. The CDR3 is CASSLGLARGGQGTQYF. For the CDR3, the DNA is TGTGCCAGCAGCTTAGGGTTGGCGAGGGGGGGACAGGGGACCCAGTACTTC. Combining the CDR3 with reference TRBV7-2 and TRBJ2-5 gives the whole variable domain GAGVSQSPSNKVTEKGKDVELRCDPISGHTALYWYRQSLGQGLEFLIYFQGNSAPDKSGLPSDRFSAERTGGSVSTLTIQRTQQEDSAVYLCASSLGLARGGQGTQYFGPGTRLLVL.

The chain uses TRBV7-9 and TRBJ2-7, with D perhaps matching TRBD2 (6 bases). V lost 7 bases to trimming and J lost 1 base, with 14 bases between them. Germline CDR1 SEHNR, CDR2 FQNEAQ (reference sequence). The CDR3 is made up of 14 amino acids. As DNA, the CDR3 is TGTGCCAGCACCTTTAGCGGTTCTTCCTACGAGCAGTACTTC. It yields the protein CASTFSGSSYEQYF.